The 16 T cell receptor beta chains below come from one sample, sequenced in a study of immune evolution from preneoplasia to lung adenocarcinoma. Assay: immunoSEQ multiplex PCR; the TCRdb copy retains only in-frame clones and omits some. The sample includes roughly 6,700 clones, more than 70% of them seen just once. The sequencing input was FFPE minimally invasive lung adenocarcinoma tissue. All receptors derive from a person aged 70 to 85 with lung adenocarcinoma.

The chain recombines TRBV19 with TRBJ2-7; D may be TRBD1 or TRBD2 (5 bases each). Per germline, CDR1 LNHDA and CDR2 SQIVND (reference sequence). Trimming removed 3 bases from V and 2 bases from J, with 14 bases in between. CDR3 size: 15 residues. The CDR3 DNA reads as TGTGCCAGTAGTATCTTTCCGGGACCTGCCTACGAGCAGTACTTC. The encoded protein is CASSIFPGPAYEQYF. The entire variable domain, with the rest obtained from reference TRBV19 and TRBJ2-7, is as follows: DGGITQSPKYLFRKEGQNVTLSCEQNLNHDAMYWYRQDPGQGLRLIYYSQIVNDFQKGDIAEGYSVSREKKESFPLTVTSAQKNPTAFYLCASSIFPGPAYEQYFGPGTRLTVT.

This sequence joins TRBV15 and TRBJ2-2, with D possibly matching TRBD1 (5 bases). The CDR3 has 15 amino acids. The germline CDR1 and CDR2 sequences are LNHNV and YYDKDF (reference sequence). V was trimmed by 6 bases and J by 1 base, leaving 12 bases between them. The CDR3 nucleotides are TGTGCCACCAGTCCAGGGTTCGGGAACACCGGGGAGCTGTTTTTT. Encoded protein: CATSPGFGNTGELFF. Using reference TRBV15 and TRBJ2-2 for the parts outside the CDR3, the full variable domain is DAMVIQNPRYQVTQFGKPVTLSCSQTLNHNVMYWYQQKSSQAPKLLFHYYDKDFNNEADTPDNFQSRRPNTSFCFLDIRSPGLGDTAMYLCATSPGFGNTGELFFGEGSRLTVL.

V usage is TRBV4-1 and J usage is TRBJ1-1, with D unclear. The V end was cut by 4 bases, the J end by 5 bases, with 14 bases between. CDR1 is MGHRA and CDR2 is YSYEKL in the germline V gene. The CDR3 covers 14 residues. CDR3 in DNA: TGCGCCAGCAGCCTCGATGGTCTTAGGACTGAAGCTTTCTTT. It specifies CASSLDGLRTEAFF.

In the case of this clone: This specimen includes other DNA sequences encoding the same CDR3. The V gene is TRBV5-4, the J gene TRBJ2-1; a weak D match, TRBD2 (7 bases). Trimming shortened V by 1 base and J by 7 bases, and 9 bases separated the two germline ends. Germline V gene lookup returns CDR1 SGHNT and CDR2 YYREEE (reference sequence). The CDR3 extends over 13 amino acids. The CDR3 here is CASSLRGGNEQFF. CDR3 coding DNA: TGTGCCAGCAGCTTGAGGGGGGGTAATGAGCAGTTCTTC.

In its sample, this clone was seen once. The chain recombines TRBV30 with TRBJ2-7, with a tentative D call TRBD1 (6 bases). Trimming shortened V by 2 bases and J by 5 bases, and 13 bases separated the two germline ends. CDR1 and CDR2 from the germline V gene are GTSNPN and SVGIG (reference sequence). The CDR3 spans 13 residues. CDR3 region: CAWSQGRGHEQYF. CDR3 nucleotide sequence: TGTGCCTGGAGTCAGGGGCGCGGGCACGAGCAGTACTTC.

The chain couples TRBV28 to TRBJ2-1; 9 nucleotides line up with TRBD2. Germline V CDR1 and CDR2: MDHEN, SYDVKM. The CDR3 has 19 residues. Trimming cost V 2 bases and J 4 bases; bases outside gene matches: 15. The CDR3 DNA reads as TGTGCCAGCAGTTTACTAGGCGGGAGGGCCAAGCTCCCGTACAATGAGCAGTTCTTC. Translation gives CASSLLGGRAKLPYNEQFF. The whole variable domain, filled in from reference TRBV28 and TRBJ2-1, reads DVKVTQSSRYLVKRTGEKVFLECVQDMDHENMFWYRQDPGLGLRLIYFSYDVKMKEKGDIPEGYSVSREKKERFSLILESASTNQTSMYLCASSLLGGRAKLPYNEQFFGPGTRLTVL.

The chain combines TRBV19 with TRBJ1-5, with D possibly TRBD1 on 5 matching bases. Germline V gene data show CDR1 as LNHDA and CDR2 as SQIVND (reference sequence). The CDR3 is 13 amino acids. V was pared by 7 bases and J by 4 bases, with 11 bases between. This CDR3 reads CASIGQGNQPQHF. The CDR3 DNA reads as TGTGCCAGTATAGGGCAGGGTAATCAGCCCCAGCATTTT. Supplemented by reference TRBV19 and TRBJ1-5, the full variable domain reads DGGITQSPKYLFRKEGQNVTLSCEQNLNHDAMYWYRQDPGQGLRLIYYSQIVNDFQKGDIAEGYSVSREKKESFPLTVTSAQKNPTAFYLCASIGQGNQPQHFGDGTRLSIL.

The chain carries TRBV7-9 and TRBJ2-3; the match to TRBD2 covers 12 bases. Germline-derived CDR1 and CDR2 are SEHNR and FQNEAQ (reference sequence). The CDR3 is 14 amino acids. The trim removed 6 bases at V and 3 bases at J, leaving 1 base unmatched. This CDR3 is CASSTSGGTDTQYF. The CDR3, as DNA: TGTGCCAGCAGTACTAGCGGGGGGACAGATACGCAGTATTTT.

The gene calls are TRBV19 and TRBJ1-2; tentative D call: TRBD1 (5 bases). V lost 5 bases and J lost 6, with 16 bases in between. Germline V lookup: CDR1 LNHDA, CDR2 SQIVND (reference sequence). The CDR3 covers 14 residues. The CDR3 DNA reads TGTGCCAGTAGTCCAAGGGACGCGACGAATGGCTACACCTTC. As protein: CASSPRDATNGYTF.

This clone has only one observation. This chain joins TRBV30 and TRBJ1-5; D unclear. Deletions cut 3 bases from V and 1 base from J, with 13 bases between. The CDR3 runs to 15 residues. Germline V gene data show CDR1 as GTSNPN and CDR2 as SVGIG (reference sequence). CDR3 DNA: TGTGCCTGGAGCCCCGGCACAGACAGCAATCAGCCCCAGCATTTT. It translates to CAWSPGTDSNQPQHF.

The chain combines TRBV19 with TRBJ2-1; 9 nucleotides match TRBD2. The CDR3 length is 15 residues. The V gene's germline CDR1 is LNHDA and CDR2 SQIVND (reference sequence). J gave up 4 bases and V 6 bases, and 7 bases lay outside the gene matches. CDR3 nucleotides: TGTGCCAGTAGGCGGGGGGGGTTTCTTTACAATGAGCAGTTCTTC. Amino acid sequence: CASRRGGFLYNEQFF.

V and J are TRBV30 and TRBJ2-5, with a tentative D call TRBD1 (6 bases). The CDR3 is made up of 14 amino acids. V was clipped by 0 bases and J by 1 base, with 9 bases between them. Germline loops: CDR1 GTSNPN, CDR2 SVGIG (reference sequence). CDR3 bases: TGTGCCTGGAGTGTGGTAGGGGGCCAAGAGACCCAGTACTTC. Amino acid sequence: CAWSVVGGQETQYF. Drawing the rest from reference TRBV30 and TRBJ2-5, the complete variable domain is SQTIHQWPATLVQPVGSPLSLECTVEGTSNPNLYWYRQAAGRGLQLLFYSVGIGQISSEVPQNLSASRPQDRQFILSSKKLLLSDSGFYLCAWSVVGGQETQYFGPGTRLLVL.

This chain's CDR3 is CASSDNEKLFF. CDR3 in DNA: TGTGCCAGCAGCGACAATGAAAAACTGTTTTTT. The rearrangement joins TRBV6-5 to TRBJ1-4; D ambiguous. This CDR3 spans 11 amino acids. Germline CDR1 reads MNHEY; CDR2 reads SVGAGI. Trimming stripped 6 bases from V and 5 bases from J, with 4 bases between.

V gene TRBV29-1 combines with J gene TRBJ2-7; 8 nucleotides agree with TRBD1. V trimming: 4 bases; J trimming: 3 bases; junction bases outside the gene matches: 8. This CDR3 has 14 amino acids. The germline V gene encodes CDR1 SQVTM and CDR2 ANQGSEA. In nucleotides, the CDR3 is TGCAGCGTTGGCGCAGGGGGCTCCTACTACGAGCAGTACTTC. Translating gives CSVGAGGSYYEQYF.

This clone has a handful of counts. The rearrangement uses TRBV6-6 and TRBJ1-6; D possibly corresponds to TRBD1 (5 bases). Per germline, CDR1 MNHNY and CDR2 SVGAGI (reference sequence). The CDR3 has 14 amino acids. Trimming took 0 bases from V and 8 from J, leaving 8 bases between them. The CDR3 loop is CASSYSGVDSPLHF. CDR3 bases: TGTGCCAGCAGTTACTCAGGGGTTGATTCACCCCTCCACTTT.

The rearrangement uses TRBV18 and TRBJ1-1, with D unresolved. The CDR3 is 14 amino acids. Trimming took off 2 bases at V and 0 bases at J, with 7 bases between the two ends. Germline V CDR1 and CDR2: KGHSH, LQKENI. In nucleotides, the CDR3 is TGTGCCAGCTCACCATCCCCTATGAACACTGAAGCTTTCTTT. This translates into CASSPSPMNTEAFF.